A selection of T cell receptor beta chains follows, all from one sample in a study of T-cell reconstitution after alpha-beta-depleted transplantation in children. TCRdb processed the PCR reads anew with MiXCR; each CDR3 protein has one entry. The sample has fewer than 35,000 distinct CDR3 sequences; nearly 6.5% are singletons. The sequenced sample was peripheral blood, obtained 60 days after TCRalphabeta/CD19-depleted stem cell transplant. The receptors derive from a child younger than two who had a stem cell transplant for acute myeloid leukemia, so the T cells may come from the graft donor. The CDR3 runs from the conserved cysteine through the conserved F or W. Fields, in order: clone size, J gene, V gene, D gene, CDR3 DNA, CDR3 protein. A D gene is named only where the DNA matches it firmly. Size tells how often a clone was seen (once, few, many) or the class of an expanded clone, and some rows leave it out.

-,TRBJ2-7,TRBV5-1,TRBD2,TGCGCCAGCAGCATGGGACTACCCGAGCAGTACTTC,CASSMGLPEQYF
many,TRBJ2-3,TRBV29-1,TRBD2,TGCAGCGTCCCGGGACTAGCGTTCTCAGATACGCAGTATTTT,CSVPGLAFSDTQYF
-,TRBJ1-6,TRBV13,TRBD1,TGTGCCAGCAGCTCGACAGGGAGCTCCTATAATTCACCCCTCCACTTT,CASSSTGSSYNSPLHF
many,TRBJ1-2,TRBV25-1,-,TGTGCCAGCAGTGAAGCCCTCCCCAGTGATGGCTACACCTTC,CASSEALPSDGYTF
many,TRBJ2-3,TRBV7-9,TRBD2,TGTGCCAGCAGCCCCCAAGCGGGAGAGGGGACAGATACGCAGTATTTT,CASSPQAGEGTDTQYF
large,TRBJ2-3,TRBV6-2/TRBV6-3,-,TGTGCCAGCAGTTACCCGGAAATAGGGAGGTATTTT,CASSYPEIGRYF
many,TRBJ2-1,TRBV6-2/TRBV6-3,-,TGTGCCAGCAGTTACCGGGGGCCGAGAACCTACAATGAGCAGTTCTTC,CASSYRGPRTYNEQFF
many,TRBJ2-3,TRBV7-9,TRBD1,TGTGCCAGCAGCTCGACAGGGGGCCTGACAGATACGCAGTATTTT,CASSSTGGLTDTQYF
many,TRBJ2-4,TRBV25-1,TRBD1,TGTGCCAGCAGTGACTCCGGGACAGGGAACATTCAGTACTTC,CASSDSGTGNIQYF
medium-sized,TRBJ1-2,TRBV10-3,-,TGTGCCATCAGTGAGTCTTCAGGACAGATTTTATATGGCTACACCTTC,CAISESSGQILYGYTF
many,TRBJ2-4,TRBV4-3,TRBD2,TGCGCCAGCAGCCTCGGACTAGCGGGGACCAAAAACATTCAGTACTTC,CASSLGLAGTKNIQYF
many,TRBJ2-7,TRBV5-1,TRBD1,TGCGCCAGCAGCGCCGGGACAGGGCGATTCGAGCAGTACTTC,CASSAGTGRFEQYF